In its sample, the clone carrying this T cell receptor (beta chain) was seen many times. This sample was included in a study of T cells in Graves' hyperthyroidism and ophthalmopathy. Germline CDR1 is MNHEY and CDR2 is SMNVEV (reference sequence). This CDR3 comprises 15 residues. V lost 5 bases, J lost 5 bases, and 11 bases stayed unmatched. Researchers amplified the TCR beta CDR3 regions from RNA transcripts. Initially, a first-round RT-PCR of the TCR CDR3 employed the HTBI primer set. TCRdb called the multiplex PCR reads again in MiXCR, with one record for every CDR3 protein. This table holds around 300,000 distinct CDR3 sequences, 25% found once.

The chain couples TRBV27 to TRBJ2-5, with TRBD1 matching over 7 bases. The clonotype comes from a man in his forties with Graves' hyperthyroidism that later progressed to Graves' ophthalmopathy. The sample comprised blood. CDR3 sequence: CASSPSTGFGETQYF. In DNA, the CDR3 is TGTGCCAGCAGTCCCTCGACAGGGTTCGGGGAGACCCAGTACTTC.